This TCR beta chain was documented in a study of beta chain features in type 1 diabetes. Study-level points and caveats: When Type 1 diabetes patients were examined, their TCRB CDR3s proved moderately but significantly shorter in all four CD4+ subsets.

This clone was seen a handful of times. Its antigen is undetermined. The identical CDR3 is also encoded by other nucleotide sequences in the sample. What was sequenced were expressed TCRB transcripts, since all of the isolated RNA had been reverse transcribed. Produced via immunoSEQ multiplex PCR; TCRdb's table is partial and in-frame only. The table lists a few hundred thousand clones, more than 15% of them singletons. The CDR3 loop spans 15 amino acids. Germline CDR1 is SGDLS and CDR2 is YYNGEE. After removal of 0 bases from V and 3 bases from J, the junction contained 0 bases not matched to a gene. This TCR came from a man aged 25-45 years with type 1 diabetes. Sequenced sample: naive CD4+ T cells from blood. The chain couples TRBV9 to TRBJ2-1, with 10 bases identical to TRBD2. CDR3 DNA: TGTGCCAGCAGCGTAGTAGCGGGAGGCTACAATGAGCAGTTCTTC. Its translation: CASSVVAGGYNEQFF.